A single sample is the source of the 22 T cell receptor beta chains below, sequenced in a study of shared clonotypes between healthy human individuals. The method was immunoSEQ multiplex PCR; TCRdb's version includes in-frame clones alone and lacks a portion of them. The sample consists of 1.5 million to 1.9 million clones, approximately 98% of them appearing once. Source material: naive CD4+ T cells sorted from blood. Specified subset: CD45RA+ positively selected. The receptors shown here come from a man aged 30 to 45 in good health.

The CDR3 sequence: CASRRDRGGSGEQYF. CDR3 DNA: TGTGCCAGCAGGAGAGACAGGGGGGGTTCGGGCGAGCAGTACTTC. This chain joins TRBV7-8 and TRBJ2-7; 9 bases match TRBD1. This CDR3 comprises 15 residues. V was clipped by 6 bases and J by 6 bases; unmatched bases: 12. CDR1 and CDR2 from the germline V gene are SGHVS and FQNEAQ.

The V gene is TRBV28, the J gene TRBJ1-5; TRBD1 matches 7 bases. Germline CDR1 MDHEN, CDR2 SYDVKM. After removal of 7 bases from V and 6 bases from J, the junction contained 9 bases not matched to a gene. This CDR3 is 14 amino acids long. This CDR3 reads CASIYRGWIQPQHF. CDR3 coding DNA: TGTGCCAGCATTTACAGGGGCTGGATTCAGCCCCAGCATTTT.

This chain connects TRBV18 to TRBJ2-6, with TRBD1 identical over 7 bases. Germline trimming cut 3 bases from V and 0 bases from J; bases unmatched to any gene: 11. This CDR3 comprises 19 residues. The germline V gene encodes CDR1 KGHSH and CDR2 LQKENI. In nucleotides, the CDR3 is TGTGCCAGCTCACCGCTTCGGACAGGACCAATCTCTGGGGCCAACGTCCTGACTTTC. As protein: CASSPLRTGPISGANVLTF. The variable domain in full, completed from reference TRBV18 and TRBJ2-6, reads NAGVMQNPRHLVRRRGQEARLRCSPMKGHSHVYWYRQLPEEGLKFMVYLQKENIIDESGMPKERFSAEFPKEGPSILRIQQVVRGDSAAYFCASSPLRTGPISGANVLTFGAGSRLTVL.

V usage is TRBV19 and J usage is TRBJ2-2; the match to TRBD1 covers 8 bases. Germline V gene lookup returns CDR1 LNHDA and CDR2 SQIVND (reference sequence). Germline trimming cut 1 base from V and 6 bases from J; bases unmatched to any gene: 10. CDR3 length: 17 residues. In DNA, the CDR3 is TGTGCCAGTAGTATAGTAGGGGGCAGGGGGCGTGCCGGGGAGCTGTTTTTT. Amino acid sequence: CASSIVGGRGRAGELFF.

In DNA, the CDR3 is TGCAGCGCCTTAAATACCTACGAGCAGTACTTC. It specifies CSALNTYEQYF. The chain recombines TRBV29-1 with TRBJ2-7; D is unclear. The CDR3 extends over 11 amino acids. Germline lookup yields CDR1 SQVTM and CDR2 ANQGSEA. Trimming took off 7 bases at V and 2 bases at J, with 9 bases between the two ends.

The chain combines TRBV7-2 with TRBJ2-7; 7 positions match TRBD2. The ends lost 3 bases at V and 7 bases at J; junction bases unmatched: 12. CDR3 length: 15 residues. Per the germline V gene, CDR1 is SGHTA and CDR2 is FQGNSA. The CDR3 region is CASSFSGGSPGEQYF. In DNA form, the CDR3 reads TGTGCCAGCAGCTTCTCTGGCGGGAGCCCGGGGGAGCAGTACTTC.

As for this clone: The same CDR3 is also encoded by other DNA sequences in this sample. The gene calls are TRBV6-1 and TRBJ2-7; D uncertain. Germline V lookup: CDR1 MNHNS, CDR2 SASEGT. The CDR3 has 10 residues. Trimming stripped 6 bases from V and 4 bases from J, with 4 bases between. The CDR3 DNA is TGTGCCAGCAGGAATTACGAGCAGTACTTC. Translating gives CASRNYEQYF.

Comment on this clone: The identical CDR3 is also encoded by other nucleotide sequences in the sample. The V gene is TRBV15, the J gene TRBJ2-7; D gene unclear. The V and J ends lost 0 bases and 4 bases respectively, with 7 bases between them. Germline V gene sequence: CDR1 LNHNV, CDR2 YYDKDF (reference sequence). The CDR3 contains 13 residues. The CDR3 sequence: CATSRDLGYEQYF. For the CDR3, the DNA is TGTGCCACCAGCAGAGATCTAGGGTACGAGCAGTACTTC.

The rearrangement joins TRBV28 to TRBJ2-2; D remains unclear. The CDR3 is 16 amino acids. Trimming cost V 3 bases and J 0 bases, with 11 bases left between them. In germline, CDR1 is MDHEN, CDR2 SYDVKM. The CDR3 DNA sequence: TGTGCCAGCAGTTTTAGGCTGTTTTCGAACACCGGGGAGCTGTTTTTT. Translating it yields CASSFRLFSNTGELFF.

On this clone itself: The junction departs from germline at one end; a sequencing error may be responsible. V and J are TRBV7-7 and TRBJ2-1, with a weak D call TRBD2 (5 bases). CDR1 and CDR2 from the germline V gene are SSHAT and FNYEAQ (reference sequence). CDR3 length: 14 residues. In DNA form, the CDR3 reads TGTGCTAGCAGGCCACTAGGATCCTACAATGAGCAGTTCTTC. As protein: CASRPLGSYNEQFF.

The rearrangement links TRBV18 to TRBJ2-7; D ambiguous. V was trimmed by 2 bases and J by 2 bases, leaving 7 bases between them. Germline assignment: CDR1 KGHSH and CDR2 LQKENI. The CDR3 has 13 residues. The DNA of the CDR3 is TGTGCCAGCTCACCAGGGATGGCCTACGAGCAGTACTTC. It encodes CASSPGMAYEQYF.

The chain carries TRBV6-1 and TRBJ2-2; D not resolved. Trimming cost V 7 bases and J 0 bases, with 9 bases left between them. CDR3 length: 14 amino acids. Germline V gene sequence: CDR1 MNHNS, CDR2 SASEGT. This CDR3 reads CASKVTTNTGELFF. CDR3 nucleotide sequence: TGTGCCAGCAAGGTGACGACGAACACCGGGGAGCTGTTTTTT.

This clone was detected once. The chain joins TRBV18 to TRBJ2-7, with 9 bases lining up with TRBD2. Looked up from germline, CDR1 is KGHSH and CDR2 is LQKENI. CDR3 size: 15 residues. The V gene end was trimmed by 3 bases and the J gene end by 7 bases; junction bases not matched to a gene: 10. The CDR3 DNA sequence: TGTGCCAGCTCACCGTACGGCGGGAGGGTCGGGGAGCAGTACTTC. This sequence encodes CASSPYGGRVGEQYF.

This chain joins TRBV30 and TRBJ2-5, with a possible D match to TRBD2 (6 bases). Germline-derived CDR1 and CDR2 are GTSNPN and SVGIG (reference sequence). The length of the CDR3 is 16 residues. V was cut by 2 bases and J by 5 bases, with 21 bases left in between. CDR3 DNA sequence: TGTGCCTGGAGTCCAAAGCCGGGGGTGGGTGTGGAGACCCAGTACTTC. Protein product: CAWSPKPGVGVETQYF.

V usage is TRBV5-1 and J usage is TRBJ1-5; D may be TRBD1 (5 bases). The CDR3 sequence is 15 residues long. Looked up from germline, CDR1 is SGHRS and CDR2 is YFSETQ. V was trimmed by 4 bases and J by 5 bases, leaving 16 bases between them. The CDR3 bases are TGCGCCAGCAGCCCGGCCGGGACGACGGATCAGCCCCAGCATTTT. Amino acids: CASSPAGTTDQPQHF.

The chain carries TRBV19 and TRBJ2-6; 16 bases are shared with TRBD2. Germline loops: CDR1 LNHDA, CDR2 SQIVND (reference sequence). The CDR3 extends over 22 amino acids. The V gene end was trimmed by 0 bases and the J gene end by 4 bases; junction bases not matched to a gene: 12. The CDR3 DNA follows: TGTGCCAGTAGTATAGATTTCTCCGGGACTAGCGGGAGGGCCAGGGGGGCCAACGTCCTGACTTTC. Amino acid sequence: CASSIDFSGTSGRARGANVLTF.

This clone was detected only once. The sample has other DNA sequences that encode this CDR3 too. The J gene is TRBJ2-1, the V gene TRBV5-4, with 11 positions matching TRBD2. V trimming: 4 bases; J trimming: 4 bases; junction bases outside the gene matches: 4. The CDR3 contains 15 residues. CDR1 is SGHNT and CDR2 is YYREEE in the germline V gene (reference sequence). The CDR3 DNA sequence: TGTGCCAGCAGCCCCGGGACTAGCGGATACAATGAGCAGTTCTTC. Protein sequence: CASSPGTSGYNEQFF. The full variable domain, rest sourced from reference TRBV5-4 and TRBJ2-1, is ETGVTQSPTHLIKTRGQQVTLRCSSQSGHNTVSWYQQALGQGPQFIFQYYREEENGRGNFPPRFSGLQFPNYSSELNVNALELDDSALYLCASSPGTSGYNEQFFGPGTRLTVL.

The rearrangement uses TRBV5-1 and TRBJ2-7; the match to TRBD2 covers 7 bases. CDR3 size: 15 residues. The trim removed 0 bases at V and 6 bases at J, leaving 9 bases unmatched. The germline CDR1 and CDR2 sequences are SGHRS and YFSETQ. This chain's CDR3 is CASSLAAGDLAEQYF. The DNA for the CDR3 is TGCGCCAGCAGCTTGGCCGCGGGAGATTTAGCCGAGCAGTACTTC.

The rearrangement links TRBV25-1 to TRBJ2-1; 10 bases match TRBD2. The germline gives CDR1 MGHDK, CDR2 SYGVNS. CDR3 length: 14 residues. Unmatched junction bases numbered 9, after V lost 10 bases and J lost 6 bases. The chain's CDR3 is CATALAGGINEQFF. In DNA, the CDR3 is TGTGCCACCGCTTTAGCGGGAGGCATCAATGAGCAGTTCTTC.

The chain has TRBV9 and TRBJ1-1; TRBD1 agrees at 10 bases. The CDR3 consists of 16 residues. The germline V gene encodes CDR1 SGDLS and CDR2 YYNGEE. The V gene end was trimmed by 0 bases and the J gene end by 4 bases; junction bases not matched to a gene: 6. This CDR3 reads CASSVVTGQGSTEAFF. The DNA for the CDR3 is TGTGCCAGCAGCGTAGTTACGGGACAGGGGTCCACTGAAGCTTTCTTT.

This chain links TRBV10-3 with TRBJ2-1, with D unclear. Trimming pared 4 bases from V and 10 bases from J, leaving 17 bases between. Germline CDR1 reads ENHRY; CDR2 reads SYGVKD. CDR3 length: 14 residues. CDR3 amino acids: CAISVSSPYSEQFF. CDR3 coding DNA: TGTGCCATCAGTGTGTCCAGTCCGTATTCCGAGCAGTTCTTC.

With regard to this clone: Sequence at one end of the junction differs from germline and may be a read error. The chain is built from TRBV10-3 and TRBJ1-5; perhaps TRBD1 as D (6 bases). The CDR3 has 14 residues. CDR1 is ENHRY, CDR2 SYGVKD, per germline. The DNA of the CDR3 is TGTGCCATCAGTCAGTCAGGGGCCAATCAGCCCCAGCATTTT. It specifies CAISQSGANQPQHF.